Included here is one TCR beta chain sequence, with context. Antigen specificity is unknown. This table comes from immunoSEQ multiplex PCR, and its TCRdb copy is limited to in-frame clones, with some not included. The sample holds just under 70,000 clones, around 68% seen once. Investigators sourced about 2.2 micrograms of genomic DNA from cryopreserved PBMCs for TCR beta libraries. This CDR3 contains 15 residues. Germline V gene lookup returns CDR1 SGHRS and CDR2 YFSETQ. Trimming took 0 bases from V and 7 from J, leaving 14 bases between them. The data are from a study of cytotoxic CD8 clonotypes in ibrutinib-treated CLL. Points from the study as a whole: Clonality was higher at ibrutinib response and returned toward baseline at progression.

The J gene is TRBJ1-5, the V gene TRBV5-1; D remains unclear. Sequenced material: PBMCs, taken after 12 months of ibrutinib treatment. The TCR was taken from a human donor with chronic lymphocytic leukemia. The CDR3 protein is CASSLAGGPAQPQHF. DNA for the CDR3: TGCGCCAGCAGCTTGGCCGGCGGTCCCGCACAGCCCCAGCATTTT.